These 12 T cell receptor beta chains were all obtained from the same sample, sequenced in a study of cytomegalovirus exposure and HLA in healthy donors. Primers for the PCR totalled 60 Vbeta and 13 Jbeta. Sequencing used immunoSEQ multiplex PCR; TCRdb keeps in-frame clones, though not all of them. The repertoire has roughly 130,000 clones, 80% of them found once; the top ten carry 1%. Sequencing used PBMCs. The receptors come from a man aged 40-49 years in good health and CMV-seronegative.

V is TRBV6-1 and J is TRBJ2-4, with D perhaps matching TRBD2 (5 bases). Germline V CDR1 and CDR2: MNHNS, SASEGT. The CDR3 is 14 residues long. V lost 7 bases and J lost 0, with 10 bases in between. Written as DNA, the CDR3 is TGTGCCAGCAATGGAGGACTAGCCAAAAACATTCAGTACTTC. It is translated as CASNGGLAKNIQYF.

CDR3 residues: CAVRDSISYEQYF. For the CDR3, the DNA is TGTGCCGTCCGGGACAGTATCTCCTACGAGCAGTACTTC. V and J are TRBV25-1 and TRBJ2-7; 7 bases line up with TRBD1. Germline lookup yields CDR1 MGHDK and CDR2 SYGVNS. The CDR3 length is 13 residues. The junction had 7 bases not matched to a gene; V was cut back by 11 bases and J by 0 bases.

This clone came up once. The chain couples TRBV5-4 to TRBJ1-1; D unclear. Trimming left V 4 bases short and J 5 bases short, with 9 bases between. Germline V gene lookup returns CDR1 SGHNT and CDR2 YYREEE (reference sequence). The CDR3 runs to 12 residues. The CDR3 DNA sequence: TGTGCCAGCAGCGGCAGGTGGACTGAAGCTTTCTTT. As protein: CASSGRWTEAFF.

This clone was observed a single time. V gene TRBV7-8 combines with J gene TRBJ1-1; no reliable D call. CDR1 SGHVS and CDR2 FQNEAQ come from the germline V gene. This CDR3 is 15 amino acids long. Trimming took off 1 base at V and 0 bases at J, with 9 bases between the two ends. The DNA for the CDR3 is TGTGCCAGCAGCTTAGGCGGGGTCATGAACACTGAAGCTTTCTTT. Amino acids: CASSLGGVMNTEAFF.

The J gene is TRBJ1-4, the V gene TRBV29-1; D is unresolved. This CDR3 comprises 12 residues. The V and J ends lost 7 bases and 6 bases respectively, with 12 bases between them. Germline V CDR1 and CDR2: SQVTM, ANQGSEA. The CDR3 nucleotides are TGCAGCGCTCAAAGCGGGGATGAAAAACTGTTTTTT. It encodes CSAQSGDEKLFF.

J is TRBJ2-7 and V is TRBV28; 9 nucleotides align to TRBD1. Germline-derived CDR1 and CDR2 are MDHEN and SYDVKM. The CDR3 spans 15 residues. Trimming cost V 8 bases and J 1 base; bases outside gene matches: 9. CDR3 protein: CASWTDRGVSYEQYF. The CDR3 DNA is TGTGCCAGCTGGACTGACAGGGGGGTATCCTACGAGCAGTACTTC.

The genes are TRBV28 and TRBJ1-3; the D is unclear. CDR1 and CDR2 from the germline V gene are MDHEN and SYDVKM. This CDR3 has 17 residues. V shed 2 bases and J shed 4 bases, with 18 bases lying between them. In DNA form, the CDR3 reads TGTGCCAGCAGTTTAACCCCCGGTCTAGAGGGAGGAAACACCATATATTTT. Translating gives CASSLTPGLEGGNTIYF.

CDR3 loop: CASSFSEAFF. The CDR3 DNA reads as TGTGCCAGCAGCTTCTCTGAAGCTTTCTTT. The rearrangement joins TRBV7-9 to TRBJ1-1; D unresolved. Germline V gene sequence: CDR1 SEHNR, CDR2 FQNEAQ (reference sequence). The ends were cut back, 3 bases at V and 6 bases at J, with 2 bases in the middle. The CDR3 contains 10 residues.

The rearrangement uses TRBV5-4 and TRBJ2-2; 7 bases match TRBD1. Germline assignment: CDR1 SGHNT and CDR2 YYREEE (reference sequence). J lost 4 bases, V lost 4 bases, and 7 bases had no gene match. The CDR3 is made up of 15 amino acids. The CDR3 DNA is TGTGCCAGCAGCAGGCAATCAGGGGGCACCGGGGAGCTGTTTTTT. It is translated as CASSRQSGGTGELFF.

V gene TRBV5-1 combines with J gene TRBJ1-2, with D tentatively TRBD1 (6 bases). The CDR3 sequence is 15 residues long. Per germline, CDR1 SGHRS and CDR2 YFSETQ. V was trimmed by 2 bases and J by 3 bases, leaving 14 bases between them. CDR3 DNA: TGCGCCAGCAGCTTAGACGGGGACACCTACTATGGCTACACCTTC. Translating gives CASSLDGDTYYGYTF.

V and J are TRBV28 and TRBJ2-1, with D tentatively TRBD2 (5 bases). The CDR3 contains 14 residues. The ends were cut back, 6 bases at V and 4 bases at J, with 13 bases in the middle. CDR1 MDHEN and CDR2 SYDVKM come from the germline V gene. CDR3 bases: TGTGCCAGCAGGCTCCGAGCGGAGTACAATGAGCAGTTCTTC. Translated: CASRLRAEYNEQFF.

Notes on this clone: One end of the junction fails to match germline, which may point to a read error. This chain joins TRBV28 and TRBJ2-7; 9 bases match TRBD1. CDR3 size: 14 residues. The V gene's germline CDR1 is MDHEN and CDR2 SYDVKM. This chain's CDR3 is CASTQQGAAYKQYF. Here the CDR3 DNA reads TGTGCCAGCACACAACAGGGGGCAGCCTACAAGCAGTACTTC.